This T cell receptor (beta chain) was sequenced in a study of blood T cell repertoires in COVID-19 (dated by TCRdb to the early 2020s). With regard to the full study: The collaborator samples originated in the United States, Italy and Spain and spanned the acute and convalescent phases of COVID-19. Where available, HLA class I and class II types were obtained from metadata supplied by the sample provider rather than from assay-based typing. The repertoires were released in a freely available public database meant as a resource for research on the immune response to SARS-CoV-2. Deeply sampled blood TCRbeta repertoires from subjects exposed to, actively infected with, or recovered from COVID-19 were included in the dataset. The sample metadata nearly always contained a de-identified subject ID, COVID-19 status, age in years and sex. The material from the prospective study consisted of cDNA or gDNA derived from T cells, B-cell-depleted T cells, or PBMCs. Samples came from the ongoing ImmuneRACE study (first 160 participants) plus 1,254 subjects from 6 global collaborators. Overall results and qualifications from the work: How much clinical and demographic metadata was included differed by source and by participant, and the metadata was provided uncurated.

Concerning this clone: Its antigen remains undetermined. The record has no base qualities; no much larger clone is one base away.

TCRbeta CDR3 regions were amplified from genomic DNA using the immunoSEQ Assay, a bias-controlled multiplex PCR. From the authors' description of their analysis: Nucleated cell counts per sample were estimated from amplification of reference gene primers within the assay. To quantify the absolute abundance of each unique TCRbeta CDR3 rearrangement, sequence reads were collapsed and filtered. For each sample, productive Simpson clonality was calculated as the square root of Simpson's diversity index over productive rearrangements. What TCRdb holds here is the immuneACCESS table cut down to in-frame rearrangements. Part of the clones is not present; checked against another copy, under half of the missing clones reflect an unresolved V gene, and the others are unexplained. The DNA was the basis for D and trimming; V, J and clone size are from that table. Here the sample has over 120,000 clones; approximately 83% occur a single time. Clones ranked in the top ten supply under 9.5% of the sample.

Enrolling through a virtual design, the prospective study's participants ranged in age from roughly 18 to 95 years and lived across 20 to 30 United States geographic areas. In the prospective study, cohorts were assigned on the basis of participant-reported clinical history obtained from a screening survey and a study questionnaire. ImmuneRACE Cohort 3 recovered participants were defined by two consecutive negative NP/OP PCR tests, healthcare professional clearance, or symptom resolution. Mobile phlebotomists in the prospective study collected whole blood, serum and a nasopharyngeal or oropharyngeal swab from every participant. Additional blood draws and questionnaires over an approximately 2-month period could optionally be provided by prospective study participants. Before DNA extraction, prospective study blood samples were shipped either frozen or at room temperature. Trimming costs V 5 bases and J 7 bases, and their ends lie 18 bases apart. Sequences LGHDT (CDR1) and YNNKEL (CDR2) are obtained from the germline V gene (reference sequence). Including the terminal cysteine and phenylalanine, the CDR3 comprises 15 residues. The entry retains the CDR3 DNA only, 45 bases that are in frame from base 1.

Material: PBMCs or T cells enriched from blood (not recorded which). This TCR was recovered from a man aged 45 to 65 who had recovered from COVID-19. The rearranged chain carries TRBV3-1 (or the pseudogene TRBV3-2) and TRBJ1-5, with the D gene not confidently named. The base sequence is TGTGCCAGCAGCAGAGCTTCAGGCCCGGGGCAGCCCCAGCATTTT. Its protein is CASSRASGPGQPQHF.